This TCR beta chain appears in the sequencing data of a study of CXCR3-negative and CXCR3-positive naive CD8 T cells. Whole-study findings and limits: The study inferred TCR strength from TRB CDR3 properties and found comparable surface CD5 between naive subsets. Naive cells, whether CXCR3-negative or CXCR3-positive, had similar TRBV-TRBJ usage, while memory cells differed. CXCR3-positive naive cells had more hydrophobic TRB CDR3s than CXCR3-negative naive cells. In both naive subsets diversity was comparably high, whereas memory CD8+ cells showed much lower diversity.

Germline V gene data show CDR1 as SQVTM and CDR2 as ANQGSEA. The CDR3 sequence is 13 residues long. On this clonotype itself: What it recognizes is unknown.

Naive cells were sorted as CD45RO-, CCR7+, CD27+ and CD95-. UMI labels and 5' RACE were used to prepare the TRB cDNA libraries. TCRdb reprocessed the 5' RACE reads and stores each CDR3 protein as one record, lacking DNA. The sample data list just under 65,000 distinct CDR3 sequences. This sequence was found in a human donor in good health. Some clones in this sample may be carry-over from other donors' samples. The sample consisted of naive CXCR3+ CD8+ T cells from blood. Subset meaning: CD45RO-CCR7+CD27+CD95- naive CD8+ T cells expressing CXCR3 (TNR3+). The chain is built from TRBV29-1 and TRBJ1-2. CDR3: CSVEGQGYYGYTF.